This T cell receptor (beta chain) was found in a study of T cell responses to AZD1222 COVID-19 vaccine. Study at large: It was second doses at about 4 or about 12 weeks that were pooled.

A remark on this clone: Its antigen is unidentified.

Study-level results: The sample set comprised mostly white British donors with more females, and clonal diversity was possibly underestimated. Among those given AZD1222, only five or six were seropositive at baseline. Spike-specific TCR breadth and depth both grew after two AZD1222 doses.

Method: immunoSEQ multiplex PCR; TCRdb's copy keeps in-frame clones and lacks some. This repertoire shows fewer than 130,000 clones, 81% found once; its top ten account for 3.5% to 5%. Germline CDR1 reads KGHDR; CDR2 reads SFDVKD. V lost 1 base and J lost 7, with 9 bases in between. This CDR3 comprises 14 residues. V gene TRBV24-1 combines with J gene TRBJ2-2, with D hard to call. The sequencing used peripheral blood, collected on day 0 of AZD1222 vaccination. The sequence was collected from an adult in good health. The CDR3 sequence: CATSDFKRLGELFF. Written as DNA, the CDR3 is TGTGCCACCAGTGATTTTAAACGGCTCGGGGAGCTGTTTTTT.